These 17 T cell receptor beta chains came from one sample sequenced in a study of blood T cell repertoires in COVID-19. TCRdb keeps only in-frame clones here, not all; method: immunoSEQ multiplex PCR. The sample yields 75,000 to 95,000 clones, around 84% seen once. Sequencing was performed on peripheral blood. The origin of the receptors is a man in his fifties or sixties with acute or convalescent COVID-19.

V usage is TRBV25-1 and J usage is TRBJ1-5, with D maybe TRBD1 (5 bases). Trimming took 3 bases from V and 1 from J, leaving 10 bases between them. Germline V lookup: CDR1 MGHDK, CDR2 SYGVNS. The CDR3 totals 15 residues. The CDR3 DNA sequence: TGTGCCAGCAGTGACGGGGGACCCAGCAATCAGCCCCAGCATTTT. It translates to CASSDGGPSNQPQHF.

This rearrangement joins TRBV6-5 to TRBJ1-2; D may be TRBD1 (5 bases). Trimming took off 1 base at V and 1 base at J, with 10 bases between the two ends. The germline V gene has CDR1 MNHEY and CDR2 SVGAGI. The CDR3 is 15 amino acids. The CDR3 sequence is CASSYLGVGNYGYTF. The CDR3 bases are TGTGCCAGCAGTTACTTAGGGGTCGGTAACTATGGCTACACCTTC.

This clone was detected a few times. V usage is TRBV30 and J usage is TRBJ2-3, with D maybe TRBD1 (6 bases). Trimming stripped 5 bases from V and 3 bases from J, with 9 bases between. The CDR3 spans 12 residues. CDR1 and CDR2 from the germline V gene are GTSNPN and SVGIG (reference sequence). Here the CDR3 reads CAWGGRTDTQYF. CDR3 sequence (DNA): TGTGCCTGGGGGGGCCGTACAGATACGCAGTATTTT.

The V gene is TRBV28, the J gene TRBJ1-5, with 11 bases matching TRBD1. CDR3 size: 15 residues. V lost 2 bases to trimming and J lost 7 bases; unmatched junction nucleotides: 4. Germline loops: CDR1 MDHEN, CDR2 SYDVKM. CDR3 sequence reads: CASSLGQGAGQPQHF. CDR3 coding DNA: TGTGCCAGCAGTTTAGGACAGGGGGCTGGGCAGCCCCAGCATTTT.

The chain recombines TRBV9 with TRBJ1-2; D is perhaps TRBD1 (5 bases). The CDR3 is 15 residues long. From germline, CDR1 is SGDLS and CDR2 YYNGEE. Trimming left V 0 bases short and J 4 bases short, with 13 bases between. The CDR3 spells CASSVGQWNFYGYTF. For the CDR3, the DNA is TGTGCCAGCAGCGTAGGACAGTGGAACTTCTATGGCTACACCTTC.

The chain recombines TRBV5-1 with TRBJ2-3; a weak D match, TRBD1 (5 bases). The V gene lost 0 bases and the J gene lost 2 bases, with 13 bases spanning the gap. Germline V gene data show CDR1 as SGHRS and CDR2 as YFSETQ. The CDR3 covers 16 residues. The CDR3, as DNA: TGCGCCAGCAGCTTGGGGGGCTCGGTAATCACAGATACGCAGTATTTT. Translated: CASSLGGSVITDTQYF. The full variable domain, with the rest looked up from reference TRBV5-1 and TRBJ2-3, is KAGVTQTPRYLIKTRGQQVTLSCSPISGHRSVSWYQQTPGQGLQFLFEYFSETQRNKGNFPGRFSGRQFSNSRSEMNVSTLELGDSALYLCASSLGGSVITDTQYFGPGTRLTVL.

This sequence joins TRBV6-5 and TRBJ2-3; 8 bases match TRBD2. The V gene's germline CDR1 is MNHEY and CDR2 SVGAGI. The V and J ends lost 5 bases and 0 bases, in that order; junction bases with no gene match: 4. This CDR3 has 15 amino acids. Written as DNA, the CDR3 is TGTGCCAGCAGTCAGACTAGCGCCAGCACAGATACGCAGTATTTT. Translation: CASSQTSASTDTQYF.

The chain's CDR3 is CVSLRDRASYEQYV. For the CDR3, the DNA is TGTGTCAGTCTCCGGGACAGGGCCTCCTACGAGCAGTACGTC. The chain joins TRBV2 to TRBJ2-7, with 9 bases identical to TRBD1. Germline lookup yields CDR1 SNHLY and CDR2 FYNNEI. The CDR3 is 14 residues long.

The chain carries TRBV14 and TRBJ1-4, with TRBD1 matching over 8 bases. The germline V gene encodes CDR1 SGHDN and CDR2 FVKESK. CDR3 size: 17 residues. The J segment lost 4 bases and the V segment lost 0 bases, leaving 7 bases of the junction unmatched. The CDR3, as DNA: TGTGCCAGCAGCCAAGATCTTTCCGGGACAGGTAATGAAAAACTGTTTTTT. It specifies CASSQDLSGTGNEKLFF.

There are a few counts of this clone. The rearrangement uses TRBV11-2 and TRBJ1-4; D remains ambiguous. Per the germline V gene, CDR1 is SGHAT and CDR2 is FQNNGV. Trimming shortened V by 4 bases and J by 10 bases, and 19 bases separated the two germline ends. The CDR3 consists of 15 residues. The CDR3 coding sequence is TGTGCCAGCAGCTCGGTCTCCCGGGGTACGGCAAAACTGTTTTTT. It codes for CASSSVSRGTAKLFF.

This chain links TRBV6-5 with TRBJ2-7; maybe TRBD2 (7 bases). CDR3 length equals 15 residues. The germline V gene has CDR1 MNHEY and CDR2 SVGAGI. Trimming removed 6 bases from V and 5 bases from J, with 20 bases in between. CDR3 coding DNA: TGTGCCAGCAGAGAGAGGGGGGGGCTATCGAACGAGCAGTACTTC. It translates to CASRERGGLSNEQYF.

The J gene is TRBJ2-2, the V gene TRBV28; D is possibly TRBD1 (6 bases). Germline CDR1 MDHEN, CDR2 SYDVKM. V shed 8 bases and J shed 4 bases, with 11 bases lying between them. This CDR3 has 13 amino acids. The CDR3 protein is CASRQGSTGELFF. The CDR3 nucleotides are TGTGCCAGCCGGCAGGGGAGCACCGGGGAGCTGTTTTTT.

The rearrangement uses TRBV3-1 (or the pseudogene TRBV3-2) and TRBJ2-2; TRBD1 aligns across 9 bases. Trimming at V came to 2 bases and at J to 0 bases, leaving 4 bases not matched to a gene. The germline CDR1 and CDR2 sequences are LGHDT and YNNKEL (reference sequence). The CDR3 is 17 residues long. CDR3 protein: CASSQPGTGPNTGELFF. The DNA for the CDR3 is TGTGCCAGCAGCCAACCCGGGACAGGGCCGAACACCGGGGAGCTGTTTTTT.

The chain joins TRBV7-9 to TRBJ2-1; 7 nucleotides line up with TRBD1. J gave up 6 bases and V 3 bases, and 2 bases lay outside the gene matches. The CDR3 contains 13 residues. Germline V gene lookup returns CDR1 SEHNR and CDR2 FQNEAQ (reference sequence). In DNA, the CDR3 is TGTGCCAGCAGCTTCGGGACAGCCAATGAGCAGTTCTTC. Its protein is CASSFGTANEQFF.

This chain joins TRBV9 and TRBJ2-1; TRBD2 matches 7 bases. The junction had 12 bases not matched to a gene; V was cut back by 0 bases and J by 6 bases. Per germline, CDR1 SGDLS and CDR2 YYNGEE. The CDR3 totals 17 residues. This chain's CDR3 is CASSVVGGRTFSNEQFF. The DNA for the CDR3 is TGTGCCAGCAGCGTAGTGGGGGGGAGGACATTTTCCAATGAGCAGTTCTTC.

This sequence joins TRBV7-9 and TRBJ2-7; perhaps TRBD1 as D (6 bases). The CDR3 has 12 residues. From germline, CDR1 is SEHNR and CDR2 FQNEAQ (reference sequence). Trimming shortened V by 3 bases and J by 7 bases, and 10 bases separated the two germline ends. This CDR3 is CASSLQGQEQYV. CDR3 bases: TGTGCCAGCAGCTTGCAGGGGCAAGAGCAGTACGTC.

The chain is built from TRBV29-1 and TRBJ2-3; 9 positions match TRBD1. V dropped 3 bases and J dropped 5; count of bases not matched to a gene: 9. The germline V gene encodes CDR1 SQVTM and CDR2 ANQGSEA. There are 15 residues in the CDR3. The CDR3 sequence: CSVDAGQGGIDTQYF. In DNA, the CDR3 is TGCAGCGTTGATGCGGGACAGGGTGGAATAGATACGCAGTATTTT.